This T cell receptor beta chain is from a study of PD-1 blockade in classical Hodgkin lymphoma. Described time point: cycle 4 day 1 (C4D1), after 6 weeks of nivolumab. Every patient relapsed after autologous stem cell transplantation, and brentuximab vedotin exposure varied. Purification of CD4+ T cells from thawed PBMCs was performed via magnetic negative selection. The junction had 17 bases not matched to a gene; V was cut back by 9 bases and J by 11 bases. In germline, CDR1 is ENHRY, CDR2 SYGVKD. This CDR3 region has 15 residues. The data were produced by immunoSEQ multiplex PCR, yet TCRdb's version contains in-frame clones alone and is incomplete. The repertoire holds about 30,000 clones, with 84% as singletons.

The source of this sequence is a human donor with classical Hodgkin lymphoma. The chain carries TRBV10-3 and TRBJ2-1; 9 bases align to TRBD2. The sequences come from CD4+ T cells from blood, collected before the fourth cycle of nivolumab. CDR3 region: CAIFPGTSSPWKQFF. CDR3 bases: TGTGCCATATTTCCCGGGACTAGCTCCCCTTGGAAGCAGTTCTTC.